This passage covers 23 T cell receptor beta chains from one sample sequenced in a study of blood T cell repertoires in COVID-19 (dated by TCRdb to about 2020). Library creation used the immunoSEQ multiplex PCR assay. As stored in TCRdb, this immuneACCESS dataset retains in-frame rearrangements with V and J assigned. A fraction of the clones does not appear; measured against another copy, unresolved V genes explain less than half of the discrepancy, and the remainder lacks a known reason. This sample comprises 95,000 to 110,000 clones, 70% to 90% of them detected only once. The ten largest clonotypes hold more than 4.5% of the sample. The sequencing input was peripheral blood. The receptor set was obtained from a human donor in a cohort sampled during active COVID-19.

The chain has TRBV9 and TRBJ1-2, with 8 bases matching TRBD1. V gave up 4 bases and J gave up 5 bases; unmatched junction bases: 19. Germline V CDR1 and CDR2: SGDLS, YYNGEE. CDR3 length equals 18 residues. The CDR3 region is CASSSSSTGAKVAYGYTF. The CDR3 coding sequence is TGTGCCAGCAGCTCGAGCTCGACAGGGGCCAAGGTGGCTTATGGCTACACCTTC.

The V and J genes are TRBV7-6 and TRBJ2-1; D gene uncertain. The V end lost 1 base, the J end lost 5 bases, and 9 bases lay between the germline ends. The CDR3 contains 14 residues. Germline-derived CDR1 and CDR2 are SGHVS and FNYEAQ. CDR3 residues: CASSLDSLNNEQFF. CDR3 DNA sequence: TGTGCCAGCAGCTTAGACAGTCTGAACAATGAGCAGTTCTTC.

This clone was seen a handful of times. The chain combines TRBV24-1 with TRBJ1-2, with TRBD1 matching over 9 bases. The germline gives CDR1 KGHDR, CDR2 SFDVKD. CDR3 length: 17 amino acids. V shed 2 bases and J 5 bases; nucleotides not matched to a gene: 11. CDR3 loop: CATSDSTQGARYYGYTF. The CDR3 nucleotides read TGTGCCACCAGTGATTCGACACAGGGGGCGCGGTATTATGGCTACACCTTC.

The chain couples TRBV4-1 to TRBJ2-7; D is ambiguous. V was shortened by 0 bases and J by 0 bases, with 9 bases between the two germline ends. The germline gives CDR1 MGHRA, CDR2 YSYEKL. The CDR3 runs 15 residues. CDR3: CASSQEMADSYEQYF. The CDR3 DNA follows: TGCGCCAGCAGCCAAGAGATGGCAGACTCCTACGAGCAGTACTTC.

The gene calls are TRBV19 and TRBJ2-7, with 7 positions matching TRBD1. CDR1 and CDR2 from the germline V gene are LNHDA and SQIVND (reference sequence). CDR3 size: 14 residues. Trimming removed 6 bases from V and 0 bases from J; junction bases left unmatched: 5. This CDR3 reads CASRRGTDSYEQYF. DNA for the CDR3: TGTGCCAGTAGGAGAGGGACAGACTCCTACGAGCAGTACTTC.

The chain carries TRBV6-5 and TRBJ1-1; D call uncertain. V lost 1 base, J lost 4 bases, and 10 bases lay in between. Germline V gene lookup returns CDR1 MNHEY and CDR2 SVGAGI. This CDR3 contains 14 residues. As DNA, the CDR3 is TGTGCCAGCAGTTACTATGGCCCTGGCACTGAAGCTTTCTTT. It is translated as CASSYYGPGTEAFF.

J is TRBJ1-2 and V is TRBV5-4, with D tentatively TRBD1 (6 bases). Between the trimmed V and J ends, which lost 4 bases and 3 bases, there was a span of 13 bases. Germline CDR1 reads SGHNT; CDR2 reads YYREEE (reference sequence). This CDR3 spans 14 amino acids. The CDR3 loop is CASSQLQGYYGYTF. In nucleotides, the CDR3 is TGTGCCAGCAGCCAATTACAGGGATACTATGGCTACACCTTC.

This chain connects TRBV6-1 to TRBJ2-3, with 8 bases that match TRBD2. Germline CDR1 reads MNHNS; CDR2 reads SASEGT. V lost 2 bases and J lost 7; bases outside the gene matches: 8. The CDR3 has 15 amino acids. The CDR3 sequence: CASSEFFQRGYTQYF. As DNA, the CDR3 is TGTGCCAGCAGTGAATTTTTTCAGCGGGGGTATACGCAGTATTTT.

The chain employs TRBV6-5 and TRBJ2-3; D is unclear. Trimming cost V 7 bases and J 0 bases, with 14 bases left between them. This CDR3 comprises 15 residues. CDR1 and CDR2 from the germline V gene are MNHEY and SVGAGI. The CDR3 loop is CASNGRHASTDTQYF. Here the CDR3 DNA reads TGTGCCAGCAACGGAAGACACGCGAGCACAGATACGCAGTATTTT.

The chain carries TRBV28 and TRBJ2-3; 8 bases align to TRBD1. The CDR3 is made up of 16 amino acids. V shed 8 bases and J 2 bases; nucleotides not matched to a gene: 12. Looked up from germline, CDR1 is MDHEN and CDR2 is SYDVKM. CDR3 nucleotides: TGTGCCAGCGATCAGGCCGGGACAGGTGACACAGATACGCAGTATTTT. Protein: CASDQAGTGDTDTQYF.

The chain uses TRBV27 and TRBJ1-3; 11 bases align to TRBD1. CDR1 MNHEY and CDR2 SMNVEV come from the germline V gene (reference sequence). With 6 bases clipped from V and 8 bases from J, the junction kept 6 bases outside the gene matches. The length of the CDR3 is 14 residues. The CDR3 region has the DNA TGTGCCAGCAGACGGACAGGGGGCGCGGACACCATATATTTT. Amino acids: CASRRTGGADTIYF.

The gene calls are TRBV3-1 (or the pseudogene TRBV3-2) and TRBJ2-5, with D tentatively TRBD2 (6 bases). CDR3 length: 12 residues. The germline CDR1 and CDR2 sequences are LGHDT and YNNKEL (reference sequence). V lost 10 bases and J lost 4, with 13 bases in between. CDR3 amino acids: CATRLGGETQYF. DNA of the CDR3: TGTGCCACTCGACTGGGAGGAGAGACCCAGTACTTC.

V and J are TRBV21-1 and TRBJ2-1; whether TRBD2, the table's D call, matches the DNA was not checked. TRBV21-1 is a pseudogene segment. The CDR3 extends over 17 amino acids. In DNA form, the CDR3 reads TGTGCCACCACTACTTCCCTTGGACTAGCCCGAGTCGATGAGCAGTTCTTC. Amino acids: CATTTSLGLARVDEQFF.

This rearrangement joins TRBV7-6 to TRBJ2-5; 10 bases are a match to TRBD2. The junction had 9 bases not matched to a gene; V was cut back by 0 bases and J by 2 bases. Germline loops: CDR1 SGHVS, CDR2 FNYEAQ. The CDR3 sequence is 18 residues long. The CDR3 sequence: CASSLAPLSSGGQETQYF. In DNA, the CDR3 is TGTGCCAGCAGCTTAGCCCCCCTCAGTAGCGGGGGGCAAGAGACCCAGTACTTC.

The chain has TRBV15 and TRBJ2-3; perhaps TRBD1 as D (6 bases). Germline loops: CDR1 LNHNV, CDR2 YYDKDF (reference sequence). The length of the CDR3 is 15 residues. Between the trimmed V and J ends, which lost 1 base and 1 base, there was a span of 9 bases. CDR3 sequence reads: CATSRGPGGTDTQYF. For the CDR3, the DNA is TGTGCCACCAGCAGAGGGCCAGGGGGCACAGATACGCAGTATTTT. Drawing the rest from reference TRBV15 and TRBJ2-3, the complete variable domain is DAMVIQNPRYQVTQFGKPVTLSCSQTLNHNVMYWYQQKSSQAPKLLFHYYDKDFNNEADTPDNFQSRRPNTSFCFLDIRSPGLGDTAMYLCATSRGPGGTDTQYFGPGTRLTVL.

The chain combines TRBV6-2 or TRBV6-3 with TRBJ2-7, with TRBD2 identical over 10 bases. Germline V lookup: CDR1 MNHEY, CDR2 SVGEGT. The CDR3 extends over 15 amino acids. Unmatched junction bases numbered 11, after V lost 5 bases and J lost 7 bases. The CDR3 bases are TGTGCCAGCAGTAAGGGCCTAGCGGGAGTAGGAGAGCAGTACTTC. Encoded protein: CASSKGLAGVGEQYF.

This chain uses TRBV6-1 with TRBJ2-2; tentative D call: TRBD1 (9 bases). The CDR3 totals 18 residues. The V and J ends lost 0 bases and 1 base respectively, with 15 bases between them. The germline V gene encodes CDR1 MNHNS and CDR2 SASEGT. The CDR3 DNA is TGTGCCAGCAGTGAAGCGGCGGGGGGACAGGGGAACACCGGGGAGCTGTTTTTT. Residues: CASSEAAGGQGNTGELFF.

The chain employs TRBV27 and TRBJ1-2; TRBD1 aligns across 9 bases. Unmatched junction bases numbered 11, after V lost 5 bases and J lost 4 bases. The germline gives CDR1 MNHEY, CDR2 SMNVEV (reference sequence). The length of the CDR3 is 16 residues. CDR3 in DNA: TGTGCCAGCAGTCAAAGATCCGGGACAGGGCCCTATGGCTACACCTTC. It yields the protein CASSQRSGTGPYGYTF.

The V gene is TRBV6-6, the J gene TRBJ2-5; 8 bases align to TRBD1. The CDR3 runs to 16 residues. With 0 bases clipped from V and 4 bases from J, the junction kept 7 bases outside the gene matches. The germline V gene encodes CDR1 MNHNY and CDR2 SVGAGI (reference sequence). The CDR3: CASSYSWTGIGETQYF. The CDR3 DNA reads TGTGCCAGCAGTTACTCGTGGACAGGGATCGGAGAGACCCAGTACTTC.

The chain combines TRBV6-5 with TRBJ1-1; no reliable D call. The V and J ends lost 10 bases and 4 bases respectively, with 16 bases between them. CDR1 is MNHEY and CDR2 is SVGAGI in the germline V gene. The CDR3 runs 13 residues. CDR3 sequence (DNA): TGTGCCACCCGAATTCCCGAGAGCACTGAAGCTTTCTTT. Its translation is CATRIPESTEAFF.

The CDR3: CASSPPGQGNYGYTF. The CDR3 DNA follows: TGTGCCAGCAGTCCCCCCGGACAGGGAAACTATGGCTACACCTTC. The V and J genes are TRBV28 and TRBJ1-2; TRBD1 matches 8 bases. J gave up 2 bases and V 5 bases, and 7 bases lay outside the gene matches. Germline V CDR1 and CDR2: MDHEN, SYDVKM. The length of the CDR3 is 15 residues.

The rearrangement links TRBV15 to TRBJ2-5, with D possibly being TRBD2 (5 bases). This CDR3 has 14 residues. Germline V gene lookup returns CDR1 LNHNV and CDR2 YYDKDF (reference sequence). The V and J ends lost 3 bases and 5 bases respectively, with 13 bases between them. In nucleotides, the CDR3 is TGTGCCACCAGCAGGTCCGGAGGCGGGGAGACCCAGTACTTC. Its protein is CATSRSGGGETQYF.

The CDR3, as DNA: TGTGCCAGCAGCTTGCGGGGACAGGGCCACGAGCAGTACTTC. Residues: CASSLRGQGHEQYF. V usage is TRBV5-5 and J usage is TRBJ2-7; 9 bases fit TRBD1. The CDR3 contains 14 residues. V was clipped by 1 base and J by 5 bases; unmatched bases: 4. Germline CDR1 reads SGHKS; CDR2 reads YYEKEE (reference sequence). The entire variable domain, with the rest obtained from reference TRBV5-5 and TRBJ2-7, is as follows: DAGVTQSPTHLIKTRGQQVTLRCSPISGHKSVSWYQQVLGQGPQFIFQYYEKEERGRGNFPDRFSARQFPNYSSELNVNALLLGDSALYLCASSLRGQGHEQYFGPGTRLTVT.